Listed below are T cell receptor beta chains from one sample, sequenced in a study of cytomegalovirus exposure and HLA in healthy donors. Assay used: immunoSEQ multiplex PCR; TCRdb lists only in-frame clones, some missing. The sample records over 200,000 clones, almost 85% being singletons. The sample consisted of PBMCs. The receptors derive from a middle-aged woman in good health and CMV-seronegative. The CDR3 runs from the conserved cysteine through the conserved F or W. Fields, in order: J gene, V gene, clone size, D gene, CDR3 protein, CDR3 DNA. D genes are given only for firm matches. Where a row states a size, it is once, few, many or the class of an expanded clone; other rows omit it.

j_call: TRBJ2-3; v_call: TRBV2; clone_size: -; d_call: TRBD2; cdr3_aa: CASSGERGASDTQYF; cdr3_nt: TGTGCCAGCAGTGGAGAGCGGGGGGCCTCGGATACGCAGTATTTT
j_call: TRBJ2-1; v_call: TRBV2; clone_size: few; d_call: -; cdr3_aa: CASSTTSWNEQFF; cdr3_nt: TGTGCCAGCAGTACTACCTCGTGGAATGAGCAGTTCTTC
j_call: TRBJ2-3; v_call: TRBV14; clone_size: -; d_call: -; cdr3_aa: CASSQAFLDTQYF; cdr3_nt: TGTGCCAGCAGCCAAGCTTTTCTAGATACGCAGTATTTT
j_call: TRBJ2-3; v_call: TRBV11-2; clone_size: -; d_call: TRBD2; cdr3_aa: CASSLDPAGGPTDTQYF; cdr3_nt: TGTGCCAGCAGCTTAGATCCAGCGGGGGGGCCCACAGATACGCAGTATTTT
j_call: TRBJ1-1; v_call: TRBV6-5; clone_size: -; d_call: -; cdr3_aa: CASSYGGVNTEAFF; cdr3_nt: TGTGCCAGCAGTTACGGGGGGGTGAACACTGAAGCTTTCTTT
j_call: TRBJ1-2; v_call: TRBV21-1; clone_size: -; d_call: -; cdr3_aa: CASSTIQSGRGYTF; cdr3_nt: TGTGCCAGCAGCACAATCCAATCGGGTAGAGGCTACACCTTC
j_call: TRBJ2-7; v_call: TRBV11-2; clone_size: -; d_call: TRBD1; cdr3_aa: CASSLDRDRTYEQYF; cdr3_nt: TGTGCCAGCAGCTTAGACCGGGACAGAACCTACGAGCAGTACTTC
j_call: TRBJ1-4; v_call: TRBV15; clone_size: -; d_call: -; cdr3_aa: CATSRDEIGGWGTAKLFF; cdr3_nt: TGTGCCACCAGCAGAGATGAGATTGGAGGGTGGGGTACGGCAAAACTGTTTTTT
j_call: TRBJ1-4; v_call: TRBV9; clone_size: -; d_call: -; cdr3_aa: CASSPVGATNEKLFF; cdr3_nt: TGTGCCAGCAGCCCCGTGGGAGCAACTAATGAAAAACTGTTTTTT
j_call: TRBJ1-4; v_call: TRBV5-1; clone_size: -; d_call: TRBD1; cdr3_aa: CASSANTGGNEKLFF; cdr3_nt: TGCGCCAGCAGCGCAAACACAGGGGGTAATGAAAAACTGTTTTTT
j_call: TRBJ2-6; v_call: TRBV7-9; clone_size: few; d_call: TRBD1; cdr3_aa: CASSPGQGGWSGANVLTF; cdr3_nt: TGTGCCAGCAGCCCAGGACAGGGGGGTTGGTCTGGGGCCAACGTCCTGACTTTC
j_call: TRBJ2-2; v_call: TRBV30; clone_size: -; d_call: -; cdr3_aa: CAWSVLTGELFF; cdr3_nt: TGTGCCTGGAGTGTACTGACCGGGGAGCTGTTTTTT
j_call: TRBJ2-5; v_call: TRBV10-3; clone_size: once; d_call: TRBD1; cdr3_aa: CAISTGTGAQETQYF; cdr3_nt: TGTGCCATCAGTACCGGGACAGGAGCTCAAGAGACCCAGTACTTC
j_call: TRBJ1-1; v_call: TRBV6-5; clone_size: -; d_call: TRBD1; cdr3_aa: CASRETGLTEAFF; cdr3_nt: TGTGCCAGCAGGGAGACAGGGCTCACTGAAGCTTTCTTT
j_call: TRBJ1-2; v_call: TRBV19; clone_size: -; d_call: -; cdr3_aa: CASGLWTNGYTF; cdr3_nt: TGTGCCAGTGGCCTCTGGACTAATGGCTACACCTTC